Below, 10 T cell receptor beta chains from the same sample are listed, as sequenced in a study of cytomegalovirus exposure and HLA in healthy donors. The study ran its PCR with 60 Vbeta and 13 Jbeta primers. The protocol was immunoSEQ multiplex PCR, while the TCRdb copy is restricted to in-frame clones and leaves out a portion. The sample includes more than 150,000 clones, around three quarters of them seen just once. Sequencing used PBMCs. The receptors originated from a woman younger than 45 in good health and CMV-seropositive.

This clone was observed a handful of times. CDR3 region: CASSLGLRDYEQFF. CDR3 bases: TGTGCCAGCAGCTTAGGGTTACGGGACTATGAGCAGTTCTTC. The gene calls are TRBV7-2 and TRBJ2-1; TRBD2 might be the D (6 bases). The CDR3 consists of 14 residues. Trimming shortened V by 1 base and J by 8 bases, and 12 bases separated the two germline ends. The V gene's germline CDR1 is SGHTA and CDR2 FQGNSA.

V usage is TRBV6-5 and J usage is TRBJ2-5, with D hard to call. V shed 6 bases and J shed 2 bases, with 13 bases lying between them. In germline, CDR1 is MNHEY, CDR2 SVGAGI. The CDR3 is 14 amino acids. CDR3 region: CASRRSPAQETQYF. The DNA for the CDR3 is TGTGCCAGCAGAAGAAGTCCAGCGCAAGAGACCCAGTACTTC.

The V and J genes are TRBV6-1 and TRBJ2-1; TRBD2 agrees at 12 bases. CDR1 is MNHNS, CDR2 SASEGT, per germline. The ends lost 8 bases at V and 8 bases at J; junction bases unmatched: 10. The CDR3 is 15 residues long. DNA for the CDR3: TGTGCCAGCGCCCCCGGACTAGCGGGGAACGATGAGCAGTTCTTC. Amino acid sequence: CASAPGLAGNDEQFF.

The table lists this clone with a few counts. The chain has TRBV4-3 and TRBJ2-7; possible D gene TRBD1, 5 bases. Germline V gene sequence: CDR1 LGHNA, CDR2 YSLEER. V lost 4 bases and J lost 1, with 11 bases in between. There are 14 residues in the CDR3. The CDR3 is CASSPLDTSYEQYF. The CDR3 DNA is TGCGCCAGCAGCCCTCTGGACACTTCCTACGAGCAGTACTTC.

This clone is medium-sized (0.01 to 0.1%). For the CDR3, the DNA is TGCGCCAGCAGCCAAGAAGGGGGTAGCGGGGGATACGAGCAGTACTTC. This encodes CASSQEGGSGGYEQYF. This chain links TRBV4-3 with TRBJ2-7; TRBD2 matches 9 bases. The V gene end was trimmed by 0 bases and the J gene end by 4 bases; junction bases not matched to a gene: 7. CDR3 size: 16 residues. CDR1 is LGHNA, CDR2 YSLEER, per germline.

The chain joins TRBV5-4 to TRBJ1-1; 11 positions agree with TRBD1. The CDR3 runs 15 residues. The V segment lost 4 bases and the J segment 7 bases; nucleotides outside the gene matches: 9. The germline CDR1 and CDR2 sequences are SGHNT and YYREEE (reference sequence). The DNA for the CDR3 is TGTGCCAGCAGCGGAGCGGACAGGGGGCAAAATGAAGCTTTCTTT. This translates into CASSGADRGQNEAFF.

The genes are TRBV18 and TRBJ1-6; 9 positions agree with TRBD1. The CDR3 extends over 16 amino acids. After removal of 1 base from V and 6 bases from J, the junction contained 4 bases not matched to a gene. Germline V gene lookup returns CDR1 KGHSH and CDR2 LQKENI. CDR3 loop: CASSPRQGGSNSPLHF. The CDR3 coding sequence is TGTGCCAGCTCACCACGACAGGGGGGGAGTAATTCACCCCTCCACTTT.

The V gene is TRBV4-3, the J gene TRBJ2-1, with 8 bases fitting TRBD2. Looked up from germline, CDR1 is LGHNA and CDR2 is YSLEER. The CDR3 has 14 residues. Trimming at V came to 8 bases and at J to 5 bases, leaving 8 bases not matched to a gene. CDR3 sequence (DNA): TGCGCCAGCGCCCTATCAGCGGGAGACAATGAGCAGTTCTTC. Encoded protein: CASALSAGDNEQFF.

A few counts support this clone. The V and J genes are TRBV30 and TRBJ2-7, with D possibly being TRBD2 (5 bases). CDR3 size: 13 residues. The V end was cut by 2 bases, the J end by 6 bases, with 14 bases between. Germline lookup yields CDR1 GTSNPN and CDR2 SVGIG (reference sequence). The CDR3 DNA sequence: TGTGCCTGGAGTAGAGGGCGAGTCACCGAGCAGTACTTC. Its protein is CAWSRGRVTEQYF.

This clone was observed once. Other nucleotide sequences in the sample specify the same CDR3. The chain combines TRBV2 with TRBJ2-3; 7 bases agree with TRBD2. Per the germline V gene, CDR1 is SNHLY and CDR2 is FYNNEI. Unmatched junction bases numbered 10, after V lost 8 bases and J lost 5 bases. This CDR3 region has 14 residues. CDR3 sequence: CASGGRLAGDTQYF. CDR3 DNA sequence: TGTGCCAGCGGAGGGAGACTAGCAGGAGATACGCAGTATTTT.